The T cell receptor (beta chain) under discussion was sequenced for a study of blood T cell repertoires in COVID-19. Study details: Sites in the United States, Italy and Spain provided acute and convalescent COVID-19 samples. Nucleic acid was either cDNA or gDNA, and it came from T cells, B-cell-depleted T cells, or PBMCs.

Seattle cases were enrolled at active infection and followed longitudinally. In the original analysis: Researchers report that nucleated cell counts were estimated from reference gene primer amplification. Assay used: immunoSEQ multiplex PCR; TCRdb lists only in-frame clones, some missing. That table supplies the V and J calls and clone size; D and trimming were determined from the DNA. This sample has approximately 500,000 clones, with roughly nine tenths found just once. This TCR derives from a woman in her 50s with COVID-19, enrolled during active disease. Sequences were obtained from peripheral blood.

Here the CDR3 reads CASSQGGGTPNSPLHF. The CDR3 nucleotides are TGTGCCAGTAGTCAAGGGGGGGGGACGCCTAATTCACCCCTCCACTTT. The chain links TRBV19 to TRBJ1-6; D may be TRBD1 (6 bases). Trimming stripped 5 bases from V and 6 bases from J, with 17 bases between. The germline V gene has CDR1 LNHDA and CDR2 SQIVND (reference sequence). The CDR3 runs 16 residues.